The 7 T cell receptor beta chains in this list originate from one sample, sequenced in a study of cytomegalovirus exposure and HLA in healthy donors (dated by TCRdb to 2016 to 2017). Libraries were constructed by the immunoSEQ multiplex PCR assay. For the multiplex PCR, a mixture combining 60 forward primers for TCR Vbeta segments and 13 reverse primers for TCR Jbeta segments was used. In its TCRdb copy, this immuneACCESS table keeps in-frame sequences only and misses some clones. Where compared with another copy, unresolved V genes explain less than half of these, and the others have no known cause. The sample has 90,000 to 120,000 clones on record, around 67% of them singletons. Jointly, the top ten make up around 15% of the sample. The sample comprised PBMCs. The origin of the receptors is a woman in her forties in good health and CMV-seropositive.

The rearrangement uses TRBV6-6 and TRBJ2-3, with 7 bases identical to TRBD1. Germline values: CDR1 MNHNY, CDR2 SVGAGI (reference sequence). J lost 5 bases, V lost 7 bases, and 15 bases had no gene match. The CDR3 consists of 16 residues. CDR3 sequence reads: CASNPRGSPSGDTQYF. DNA for the CDR3: TGTGCCAGCAACCCCAGGGGGTCCCCATCGGGAGATACGCAGTATTTT.

The rearrangement joins TRBV5-1 to TRBJ2-1; 8 bases map to TRBD2. CDR1 SGHRS and CDR2 YFSETQ come from the germline V gene. The CDR3 is 17 amino acids. Unmatched junction bases numbered 6, after V lost 0 bases and J lost 1 base. The CDR3 DNA is TGCGCCAGCAGCTTGGAAGGGCTAGCGGGTTCCTACAATGAGCAGTTCTTC. Its translation: CASSLEGLAGSYNEQFF.

The V call is TRBV29-1, the J call TRBJ1-1; D call uncertain. Germline lookup yields CDR1 SQVTM and CDR2 ANQGSEA. V was cut by 4 bases and J by 1 base, with 7 bases left in between. This CDR3 comprises 12 residues. The CDR3 loop reads CSVGYGNTEAFF. In DNA form, the CDR3 reads TGCAGCGTTGGCTATGGGAACACTGAAGCTTTCTTT. The variable domain in full, with the rest retrieved from reference TRBV29-1 and TRBJ1-1, is SAVISQKPSRDICQRGTSLTIQCQVDSQVTMMFWYRQQPGQSLTLIATANQGSEATYESGFVIDKFPISRPNLTFSTLTVSNMSPEDSSIYLCSVGYGNTEAFFGQGTRLTVV.

The rearrangement links TRBV5-1 to TRBJ2-5, with 10 bases aligning to TRBD1. V lost 4 bases, J lost 5 bases, and 5 bases stayed unmatched. The germline V gene encodes CDR1 SGHRS and CDR2 YFSETQ. The length of the CDR3 is 14 residues. CDR3 in amino acids: CASSPGTGDETQYF. The CDR3 DNA reads as TGCGCCAGCAGCCCCGGGACAGGGGACGAGACCCAGTACTTC.

The chain recombines TRBV6-1 with TRBJ1-5; D ambiguous. V lost 4 bases and J lost 1, with 8 bases in between. The CDR3 totals 14 residues. Germline V CDR1 and CDR2: MNHNS, SASEGT. CDR3 bases: TGTGCCAGCAGTGGGAGGGCGAGCAATCAGCCCCAGCATTTT. This translates into CASSGRASNQPQHF.

The chain recombines TRBV4-1 with TRBJ1-1, with D possibly matching TRBD1 (5 bases). Germline CDR1 reads MGHRA; CDR2 reads YSYEKL. The CDR3 has 13 amino acids. V lost 5 bases, J lost 3 bases, and 10 bases lay in between. The CDR3 region has the DNA TGCGCCAGCAGCATAGACAGTTACACTGAAGCTTTCTTT. It codes for CASSIDSYTEAFF.

This clone was seen only a few times. This sequence joins TRBV6-5 and TRBJ2-1; 9 bases align to TRBD1. Germline CDR1 MNHEY, CDR2 SVGAGI. The CDR3 has 15 residues. With 4 bases clipped from V and 4 bases from J, the junction kept 5 bases outside the gene matches. This CDR3 reads CASSWTGDAYNEQFF. CDR3 nucleotides: TGTGCCAGCAGTTGGACAGGGGATGCATACAATGAGCAGTTCTTC.